The 8 T cell receptor beta chains below all came from one sample that was sequenced in a study of blood T cell repertoires in COVID-19 (dated by TCRdb to 2018 to 2020). To prepare the library, the immunoSEQ multiplex PCR assay was applied. Here the immuneACCESS table is served through TCRdb, limited to in-frame sequences with V and J called. Missing clones are a known gap in these copies; in checked studies unresolved V genes cover under half, and the rest lacks a known reason. For this sample there are over 100,000 clones; over 70% appear just once. The top ten clonotypes cover approximately 0.75% of the sample. What was sequenced was peripheral blood. The receptors originated from a woman aged 70-85 years with acute or convalescent COVID-19.

The rearrangement links TRBV19 to TRBJ2-1, with D possibly TRBD1 on 5 matching bases. Per the germline V gene, CDR1 is LNHDA and CDR2 is SQIVND (reference sequence). Trimming removed 9 bases from V and 0 bases from J, with 18 bases in between. The CDR3 loop spans 16 amino acids. Here the CDR3 reads CASRPTDPSSYNEQFF. The CDR3 DNA reads as TGTGCCAGCCGACCGACAGACCCAAGCTCCTACAATGAGCAGTTCTTC. Drawing the rest from reference TRBV19 and TRBJ2-1, the complete variable domain is DGGITQSPKYLFRKEGQNVTLSCEQNLNHDAMYWYRQDPGQGLRLIYYSQIVNDFQKGDIAEGYSVSREKKESFPLTVTSAQKNPTAFYLCASRPTDPSSYNEQFFGPGTRLTVL.

As for this clone: A junction end diverges from the germline sequence, so it may reflect a read error. V usage is TRBV15 and J usage is TRBJ1-1, with a tentative D call TRBD1 (5 bases). CDR1 LNHNV and CDR2 YYDKDF come from the germline V gene (reference sequence). The CDR3 spans 14 residues. The CDR3 nucleotides are TGTGCCACCAGCAGAGATCTTGTGGACACCGAAGCTTTCTTT. Encoded protein: CATSRDLVDTEAFF.

This clone was counted once. The chain is built from TRBV5-8 and TRBJ2-7; TRBD2 might be the D (6 bases). V was trimmed by 4 bases and J by 5 bases, leaving 16 bases between them. CDR1 and CDR2 (germline): SGHTS, YDEGEE. The CDR3 runs to 14 residues. The CDR3 DNA sequence: TGTGCCAGCAGCCTCACTAGCTCGATGGACGAGCAGTACTTC. Its protein product is CASSLTSSMDEQYF.

The chain recombines TRBV29-1 with TRBJ2-5; TRBD1 matches 9 bases. Germline CDR1 SQVTM, CDR2 ANQGSEA. This CDR3 is built from 13 residues. The trim removed 4 bases at V and 3 bases at J, leaving 3 bases unmatched. CDR3 in amino acids: CSVVGQGKETQYF. The CDR3 DNA reads TGCAGCGTTGTGGGACAGGGAAAAGAGACCCAGTACTTC.

The chain is built from TRBV5-1 and TRBJ1-6; D is perhaps TRBD1 (5 bases). V shed 3 bases and J shed 10 bases, with 17 bases lying between them. From germline, CDR1 is SGHRS and CDR2 YFSETQ. The CDR3 extends over 15 amino acids. The CDR3 sequence is CASSSQGGEGSPLHF. For the CDR3, the DNA is TGCGCCAGCAGCTCCCAGGGTGGGGAGGGATCACCCCTCCACTTT.

The chain has TRBV5-1 and TRBJ2-5, with 7 bases matching TRBD1. CDR1 is SGHRS, CDR2 YFSETQ, per germline. The CDR3 runs to 15 residues. After removal of 4 bases from V and 3 bases from J, the junction contained 9 bases not matched to a gene. The CDR3 reads CASSRAPGTEETQYF. CDR3 DNA: TGCGCCAGCAGCCGGGCCCCCGGGACAGAAGAGACCCAGTACTTC.

The V gene is TRBV6-5, the J gene TRBJ1-3; the D is unclear. This CDR3 has 15 residues. Germline-derived CDR1 and CDR2 are MNHEY and SVGAGI. Deletions cut 6 bases from V and 4 bases from J, with 16 bases between. This chain's CDR3 is CASRGQIRRGNTIYF. CDR3 in DNA: TGTGCCAGCAGGGGCCAGATCCGGAGGGGAAACACCATATATTTT.

This clone was counted once. Written as DNA, the CDR3 is TGTGCCAGCAGCCAAGTCGGCGGATCTAGCACAGATACGCAGTATTTT. Protein sequence: CASSQVGGSSTDTQYF. The V call is TRBV4-2, the J call TRBJ2-3, with D unclear. V gave up 1 base and J gave up 0 bases, with 11 bases separating them. CDR1 LGHNA and CDR2 YNFKEQ come from the germline V gene. The length of the CDR3 is 16 residues.